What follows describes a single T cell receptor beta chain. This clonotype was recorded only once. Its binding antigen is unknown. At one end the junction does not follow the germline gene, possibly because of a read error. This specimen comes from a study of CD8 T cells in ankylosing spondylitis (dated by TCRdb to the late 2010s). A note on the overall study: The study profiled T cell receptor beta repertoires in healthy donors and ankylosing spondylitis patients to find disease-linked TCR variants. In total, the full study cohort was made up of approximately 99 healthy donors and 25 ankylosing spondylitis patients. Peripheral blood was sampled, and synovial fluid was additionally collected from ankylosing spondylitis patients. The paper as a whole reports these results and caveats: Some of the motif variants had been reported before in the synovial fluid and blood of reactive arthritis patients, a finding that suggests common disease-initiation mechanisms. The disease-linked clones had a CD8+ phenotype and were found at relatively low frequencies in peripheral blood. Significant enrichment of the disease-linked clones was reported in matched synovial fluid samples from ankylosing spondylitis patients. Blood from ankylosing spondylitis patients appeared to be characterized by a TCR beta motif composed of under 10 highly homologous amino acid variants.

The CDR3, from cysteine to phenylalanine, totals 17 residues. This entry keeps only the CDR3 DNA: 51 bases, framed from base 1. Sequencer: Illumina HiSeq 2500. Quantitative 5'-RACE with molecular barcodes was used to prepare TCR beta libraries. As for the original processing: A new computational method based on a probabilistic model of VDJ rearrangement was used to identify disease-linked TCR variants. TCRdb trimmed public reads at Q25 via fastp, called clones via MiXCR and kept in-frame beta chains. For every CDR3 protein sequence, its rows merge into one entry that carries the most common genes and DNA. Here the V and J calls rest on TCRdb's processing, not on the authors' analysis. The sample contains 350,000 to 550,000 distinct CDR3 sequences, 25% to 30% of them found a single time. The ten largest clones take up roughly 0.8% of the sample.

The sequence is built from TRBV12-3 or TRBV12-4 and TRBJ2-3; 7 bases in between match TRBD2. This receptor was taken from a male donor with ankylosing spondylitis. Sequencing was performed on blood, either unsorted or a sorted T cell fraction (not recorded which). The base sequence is TGTACCAGCAGTCCTAGTTCTAGCGGCTGGAGGGCAGATACGCAGTATTTT. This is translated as CTSSPSSSGWRADTQYF.